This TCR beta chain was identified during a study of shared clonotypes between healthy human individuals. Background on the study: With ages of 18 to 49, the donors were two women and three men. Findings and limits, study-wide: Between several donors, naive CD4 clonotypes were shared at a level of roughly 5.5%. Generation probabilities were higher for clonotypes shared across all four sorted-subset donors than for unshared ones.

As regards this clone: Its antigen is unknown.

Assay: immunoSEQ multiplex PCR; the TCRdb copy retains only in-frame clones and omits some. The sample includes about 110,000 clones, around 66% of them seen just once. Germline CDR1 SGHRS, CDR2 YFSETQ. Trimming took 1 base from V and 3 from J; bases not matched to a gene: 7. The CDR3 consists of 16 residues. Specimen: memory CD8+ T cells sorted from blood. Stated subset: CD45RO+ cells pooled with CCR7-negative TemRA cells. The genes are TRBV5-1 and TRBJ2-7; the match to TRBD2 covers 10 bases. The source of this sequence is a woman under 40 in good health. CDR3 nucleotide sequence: TGCGCCAGCAGCTTGTACTTTCTAGCGGGAGACTACGAGCAGTACTTC. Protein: CASSLYFLAGDYEQYF.